This T cell receptor beta chain was sequenced in a study of vaccination and CD4 T cells after COVID-19. Study-level background: Control cultures were supplied with a CEFX pool, an HIV-1 Nef pool, or no peptide at all.

Treatment reported: approximately nine-day PBMC culture with coronavirus spike peptide pools or control peptides (ViraFEST assay). ViraFEST expanded antigen-specific T cells with peptide pools, then sequenced TCRs. The CDR3 is made up of 15 amino acids. V was pared by 6 bases and J by 0 bases, with 14 bases between. CDR1 and CDR2 (germline): MNHNS, SASEGT. Sequenced with the Oncomine TCR Beta short-read assay was DNA taken from cultured CD4+ T cells. It was from cultured CD4+ T cells that genomic DNA was extracted. TCRdb recomputed calls from the PCR reads with MiXCR, one row per CDR3 protein. This table has 15,000 to 20,000 distinct CDR3 sequences, 44% appearing once. Regarding this clonotype: The antigen is undetermined.

Broader study findings: The median count of SARS-CoV-2-reactive clonotypes rose from around 20 to 38, not significantly.

The receptor comes from a human donor who had recovered from COVID-19. The V and J genes are TRBV6-1 and TRBJ1-1; maybe TRBD1 (5 bases). The starting material was CD4+ T cells from blood, cultured in vitro, obtained before SARS-CoV-2 vaccination. DNA of the CDR3: TGTGCCAGCAGCCGTGGGGGTGTTATGAACACTGAAGCTTTCTTT. Translation gives CASSRGGVMNTEAFF.